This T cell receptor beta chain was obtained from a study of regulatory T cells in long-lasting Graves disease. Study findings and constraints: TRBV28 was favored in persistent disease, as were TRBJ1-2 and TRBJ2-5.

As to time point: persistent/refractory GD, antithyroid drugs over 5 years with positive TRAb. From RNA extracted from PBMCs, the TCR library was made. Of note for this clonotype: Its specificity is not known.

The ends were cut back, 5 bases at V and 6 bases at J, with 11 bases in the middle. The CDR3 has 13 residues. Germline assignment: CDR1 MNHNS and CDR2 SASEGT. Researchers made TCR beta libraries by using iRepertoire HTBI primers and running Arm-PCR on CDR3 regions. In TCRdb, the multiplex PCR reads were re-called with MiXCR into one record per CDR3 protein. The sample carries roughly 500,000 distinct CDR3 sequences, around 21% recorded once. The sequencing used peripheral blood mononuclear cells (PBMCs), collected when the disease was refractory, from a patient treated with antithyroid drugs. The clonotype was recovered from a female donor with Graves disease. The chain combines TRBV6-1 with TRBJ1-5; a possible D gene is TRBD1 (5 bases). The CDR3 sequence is CASSPGDGQPQHF. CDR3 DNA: TGTGCCAGCAGTCCCGGGGACGGTCAGCCCCAGCATTTT.